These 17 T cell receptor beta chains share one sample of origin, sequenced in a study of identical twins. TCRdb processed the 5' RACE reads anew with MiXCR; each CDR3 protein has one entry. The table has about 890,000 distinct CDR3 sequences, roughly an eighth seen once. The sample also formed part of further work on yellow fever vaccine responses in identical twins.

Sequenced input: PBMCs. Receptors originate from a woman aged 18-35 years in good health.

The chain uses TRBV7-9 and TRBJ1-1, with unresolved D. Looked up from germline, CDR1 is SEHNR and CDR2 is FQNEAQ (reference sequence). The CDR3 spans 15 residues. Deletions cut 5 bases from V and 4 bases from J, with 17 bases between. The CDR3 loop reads CASSPQDLVFTEAFF. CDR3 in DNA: TGTGCCAGCAGCCCCCAGGACCTTGTATTCACTGAAGCTTTCTTT.

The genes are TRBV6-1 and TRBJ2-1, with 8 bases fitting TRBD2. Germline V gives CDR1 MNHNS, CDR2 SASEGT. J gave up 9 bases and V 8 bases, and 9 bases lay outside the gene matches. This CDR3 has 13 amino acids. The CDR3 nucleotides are TGTGCCAGCGCTATGACTAGCGCTGGTGAGCAGTTCTTC. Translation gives CASAMTSAGEQFF.

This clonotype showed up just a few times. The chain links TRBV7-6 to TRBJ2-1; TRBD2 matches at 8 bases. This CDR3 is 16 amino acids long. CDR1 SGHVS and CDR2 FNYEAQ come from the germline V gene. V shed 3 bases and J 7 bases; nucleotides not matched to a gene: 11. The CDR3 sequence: CASSFYREGSQNEQFF. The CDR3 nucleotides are TGTGCCAGCAGCTTTTACCGGGAGGGCTCCCAAAATGAGCAGTTCTTC.

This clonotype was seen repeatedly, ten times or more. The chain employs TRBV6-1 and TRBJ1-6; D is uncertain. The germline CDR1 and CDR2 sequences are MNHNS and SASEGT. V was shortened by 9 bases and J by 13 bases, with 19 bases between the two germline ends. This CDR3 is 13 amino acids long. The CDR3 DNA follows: TGTGCCAGAGCGGGGTCGCCGGTATGGCCCCTCCACTTT. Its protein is CARAGSPVWPLHF.

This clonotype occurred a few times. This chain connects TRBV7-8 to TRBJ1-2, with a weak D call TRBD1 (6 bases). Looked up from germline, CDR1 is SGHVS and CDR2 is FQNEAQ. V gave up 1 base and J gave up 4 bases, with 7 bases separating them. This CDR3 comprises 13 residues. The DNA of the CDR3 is TGTGCCAGCAGCTTAGAGGACAGCTATGGCTACACCTTC. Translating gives CASSLEDSYGYTF.

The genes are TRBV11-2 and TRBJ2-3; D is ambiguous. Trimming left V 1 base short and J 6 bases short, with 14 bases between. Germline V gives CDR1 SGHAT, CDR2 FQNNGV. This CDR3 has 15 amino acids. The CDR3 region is CASSLAAPLLDTQYF. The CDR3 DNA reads TGTGCCAGCAGCTTAGCGGCACCTTTGTTGGATACGCAGTATTTT.

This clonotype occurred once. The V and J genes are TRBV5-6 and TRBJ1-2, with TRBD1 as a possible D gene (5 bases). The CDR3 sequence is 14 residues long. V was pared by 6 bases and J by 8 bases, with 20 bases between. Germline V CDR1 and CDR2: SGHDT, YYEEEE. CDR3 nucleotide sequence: TGTGCCAGCACGCGACGATGGGGACGAGAGGGCTACACCTTC. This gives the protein CASTRRWGREGYTF.

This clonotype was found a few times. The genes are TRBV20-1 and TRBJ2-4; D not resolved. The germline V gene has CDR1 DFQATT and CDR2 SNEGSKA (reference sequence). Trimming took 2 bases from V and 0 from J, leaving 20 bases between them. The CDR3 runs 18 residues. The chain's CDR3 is CSARFGATVNLAKNIQYF. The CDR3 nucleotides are TGCAGTGCTAGATTTGGAGCGACTGTGAACCTAGCCAAAAACATTCAGTACTTC.

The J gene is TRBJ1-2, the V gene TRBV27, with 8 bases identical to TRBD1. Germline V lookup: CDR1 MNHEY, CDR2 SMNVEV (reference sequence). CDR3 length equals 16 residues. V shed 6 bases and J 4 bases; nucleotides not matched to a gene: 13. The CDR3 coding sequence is TGTGCCAGCAGCCGGGCCGGACAGGGTGGAGGCTATGGCTACACCTTC. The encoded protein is CASSRAGQGGGYGYTF.

The CDR3, as DNA: TGTGCCAGCAGTCCCGGGACAGGGATTTCACCCCTCCACTTT. This encodes CASSPGTGISPLHF. The chain has TRBV6-1 and TRBJ1-6, with TRBD1 matching 9 bases. Per the germline V gene, CDR1 is MNHNS and CDR2 is SASEGT. The CDR3 has 14 amino acids. J gave up 9 bases and V 5 bases, and 5 bases lay outside the gene matches.

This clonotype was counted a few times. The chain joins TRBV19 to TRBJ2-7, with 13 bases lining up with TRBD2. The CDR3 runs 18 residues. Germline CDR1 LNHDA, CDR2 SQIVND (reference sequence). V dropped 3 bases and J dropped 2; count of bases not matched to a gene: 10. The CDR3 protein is CASSILFGLAGEAYEQYF. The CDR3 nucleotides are TGTGCCAGTAGTATCCTTTTCGGACTAGCGGGAGAGGCCTACGAGCAGTACTTC.

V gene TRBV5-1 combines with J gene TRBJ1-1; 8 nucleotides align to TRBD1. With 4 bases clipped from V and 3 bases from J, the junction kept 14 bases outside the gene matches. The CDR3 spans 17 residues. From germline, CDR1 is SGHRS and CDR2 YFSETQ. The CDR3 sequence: CASSALGQGAKDTEAFF. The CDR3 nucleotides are TGCGCCAGCAGCGCCCTGGGGCAGGGGGCGAAAGACACTGAAGCTTTCTTT.

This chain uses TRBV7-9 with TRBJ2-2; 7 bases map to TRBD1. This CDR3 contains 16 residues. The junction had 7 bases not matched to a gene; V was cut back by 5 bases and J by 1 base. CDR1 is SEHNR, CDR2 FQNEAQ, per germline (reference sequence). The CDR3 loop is CASSPTGARNTGELFF. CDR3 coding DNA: TGTGCCAGCAGCCCTACAGGGGCCAGGAACACCGGGGAGCTGTTTTTT.

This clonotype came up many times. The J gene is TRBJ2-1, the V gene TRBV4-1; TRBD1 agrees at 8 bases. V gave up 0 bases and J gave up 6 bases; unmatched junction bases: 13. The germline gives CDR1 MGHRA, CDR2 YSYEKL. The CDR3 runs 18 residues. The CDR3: CASSQENSGTGRTNEQFF. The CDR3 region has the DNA TGCGCCAGCAGCCAAGAAAATAGTGGGACAGGCCGTACCAATGAGCAGTTCTTC.

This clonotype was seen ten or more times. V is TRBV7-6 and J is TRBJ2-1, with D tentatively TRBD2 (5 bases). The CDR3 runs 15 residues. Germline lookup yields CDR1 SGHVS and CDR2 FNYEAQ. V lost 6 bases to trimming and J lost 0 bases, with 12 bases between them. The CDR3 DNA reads TGTGCCAGCAGGTTAAGCGGAAGCTCCTACAATGAGCAGTTCTTC. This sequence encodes CASRLSGSSYNEQFF.

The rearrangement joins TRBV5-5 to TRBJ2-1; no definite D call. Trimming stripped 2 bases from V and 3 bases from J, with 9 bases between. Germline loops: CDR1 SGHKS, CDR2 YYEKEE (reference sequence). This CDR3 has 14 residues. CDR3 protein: CASSFSANYNEQFF. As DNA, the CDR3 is TGTGCCAGCAGCTTTTCTGCCAACTACAATGAGCAGTTCTTC.

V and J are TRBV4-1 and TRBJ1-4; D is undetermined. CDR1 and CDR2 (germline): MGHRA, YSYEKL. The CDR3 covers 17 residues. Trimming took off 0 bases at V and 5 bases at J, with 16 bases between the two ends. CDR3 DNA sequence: TGCGCCAGCAGCCAAGAATTTTACGGGCGTTCGAATGAAAAACTGTTTTTT. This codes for CASSQEFYGRSNEKLFF.